This T cell receptor (beta chain) was recovered during a study of cytomegalovirus exposure and HLA in healthy donors. Overall study findings and caveats: The likely explanation for a cluster of highly shared sequence variants was sequencing artifact. Productive rates of about 87% or about 30% were seen for most TCR beta V segments in an earlier analysis.

PCR employed 60 Vbeta and 13 Jbeta primers. Sequencing was performed with immunoSEQ multiplex PCR; in TCRdb, only in-frame clones are kept and a portion is missing. The sample carries about 110,000 clones, more than 60% recorded once. About this clone itself: Its specificity is not known.

CDR1 is SQVTM and CDR2 is ANQGSEA in the germline V gene. V lost 1 base and J lost 3; bases outside the gene matches: 12. The CDR3 sequence is 16 residues long. The chain uses TRBV29-1 and TRBJ2-7, with 7 bases lining up with TRBD1. The specimen was PBMCs. The sequence came from a man aged 35 to 55 in good health and CMV-seronegative. This chain's CDR3 is CSVEGSRGQEGYEQYF. DNA of the CDR3: TGCAGCGTTGAAGGCTCAAGGGGGCAAGAGGGCTACGAGCAGTACTTC.